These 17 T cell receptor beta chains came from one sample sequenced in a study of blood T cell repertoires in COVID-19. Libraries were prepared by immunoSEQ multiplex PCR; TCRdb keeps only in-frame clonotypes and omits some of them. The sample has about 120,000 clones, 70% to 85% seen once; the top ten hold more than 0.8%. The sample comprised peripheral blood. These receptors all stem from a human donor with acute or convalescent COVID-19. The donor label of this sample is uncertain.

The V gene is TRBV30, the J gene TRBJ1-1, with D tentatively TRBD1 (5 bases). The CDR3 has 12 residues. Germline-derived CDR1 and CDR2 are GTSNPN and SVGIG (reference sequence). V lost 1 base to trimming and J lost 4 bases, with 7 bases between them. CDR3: CAWSAQGTEAFF. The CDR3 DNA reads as TGTGCCTGGAGTGCCCAGGGCACTGAAGCTTTCTTT.

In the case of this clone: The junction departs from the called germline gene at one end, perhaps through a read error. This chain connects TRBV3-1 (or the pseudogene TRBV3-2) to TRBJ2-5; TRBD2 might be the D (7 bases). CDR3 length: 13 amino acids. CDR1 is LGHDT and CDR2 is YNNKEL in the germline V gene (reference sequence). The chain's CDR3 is CASTGGGQGTQYF. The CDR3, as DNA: TGTGCCAGCACGGGGGGCGGCCAAGGGACCCAGTACTTC.

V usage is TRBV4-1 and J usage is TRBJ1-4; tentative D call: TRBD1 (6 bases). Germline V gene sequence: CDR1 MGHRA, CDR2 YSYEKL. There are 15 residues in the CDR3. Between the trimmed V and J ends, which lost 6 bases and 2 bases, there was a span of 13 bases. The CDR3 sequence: CASRRTGKTNEKLFF. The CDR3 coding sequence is TGCGCCAGCAGGCGCACAGGGAAGACTAATGAAAAACTGTTTTTT.

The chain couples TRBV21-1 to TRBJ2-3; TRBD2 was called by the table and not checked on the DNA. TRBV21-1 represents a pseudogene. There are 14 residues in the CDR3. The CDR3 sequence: CASSAPIRGNTQYF. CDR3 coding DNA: TGTGCCAGCAGCGCCCCTATTCGGGGGAATACGCAGTATTTT.

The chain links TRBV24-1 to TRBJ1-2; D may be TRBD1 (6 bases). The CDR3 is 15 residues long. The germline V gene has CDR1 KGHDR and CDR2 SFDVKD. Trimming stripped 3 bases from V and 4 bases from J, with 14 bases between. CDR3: CATSDPGTQVYGYTF. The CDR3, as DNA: TGTGCCACCAGTGATCCCGGGACACAAGTCTATGGCTACACCTTC.

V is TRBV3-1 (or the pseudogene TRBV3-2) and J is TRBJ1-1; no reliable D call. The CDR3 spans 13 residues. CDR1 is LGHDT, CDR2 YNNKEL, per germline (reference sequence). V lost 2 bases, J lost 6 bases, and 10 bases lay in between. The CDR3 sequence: CASSQIRSAEAFF. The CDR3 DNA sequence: TGTGCCAGCAGCCAAATACGGAGCGCTGAAGCTTTCTTT.

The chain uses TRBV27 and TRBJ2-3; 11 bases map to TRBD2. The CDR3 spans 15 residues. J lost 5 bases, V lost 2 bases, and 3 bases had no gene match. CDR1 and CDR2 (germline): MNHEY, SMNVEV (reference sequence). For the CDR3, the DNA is TGTGCCAGCAGTTTAATAGCGGGGGGGCAAGATACGCAGTATTTT. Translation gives CASSLIAGGQDTQYF.

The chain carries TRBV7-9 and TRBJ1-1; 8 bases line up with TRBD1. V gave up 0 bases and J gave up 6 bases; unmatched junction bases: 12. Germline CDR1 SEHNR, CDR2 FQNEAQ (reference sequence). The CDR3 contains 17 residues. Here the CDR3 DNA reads TGTGCCAGCAGCTTAGCCAGGATGGGGCACAGGGGGGCTGAAGCTTTCTTT. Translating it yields CASSLARMGHRGAEAFF.

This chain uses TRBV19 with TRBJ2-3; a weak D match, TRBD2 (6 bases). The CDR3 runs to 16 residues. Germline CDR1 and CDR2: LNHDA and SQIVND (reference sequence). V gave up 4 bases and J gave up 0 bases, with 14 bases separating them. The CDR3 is CASSRDGGSSTDTQYF. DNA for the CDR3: TGTGCCAGTAGTAGAGATGGGGGGAGCAGCACAGATACGCAGTATTTT.

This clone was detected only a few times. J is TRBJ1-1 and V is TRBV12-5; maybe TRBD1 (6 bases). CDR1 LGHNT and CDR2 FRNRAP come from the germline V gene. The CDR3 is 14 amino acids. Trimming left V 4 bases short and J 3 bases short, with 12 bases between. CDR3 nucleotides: TGTGCTAGTGGTTCGGGGACACAACACACTGAAGCTTTCTTT. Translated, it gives CASGSGTQHTEAFF.

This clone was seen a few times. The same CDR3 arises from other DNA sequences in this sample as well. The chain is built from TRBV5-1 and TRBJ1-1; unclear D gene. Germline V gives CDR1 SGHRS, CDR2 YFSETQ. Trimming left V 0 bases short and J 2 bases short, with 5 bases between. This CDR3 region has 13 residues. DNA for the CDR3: TGCGCCAGCAGCTTGGTAGTAAACACTGAAGCTTTCTTT. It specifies CASSLVVNTEAFF.

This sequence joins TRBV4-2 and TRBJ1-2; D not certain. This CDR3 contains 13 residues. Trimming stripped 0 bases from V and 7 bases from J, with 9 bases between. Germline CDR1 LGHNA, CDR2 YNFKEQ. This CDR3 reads CASSQEREAGYTF. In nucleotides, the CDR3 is TGTGCCAGCAGCCAAGAAAGGGAGGCTGGCTACACCTTC.

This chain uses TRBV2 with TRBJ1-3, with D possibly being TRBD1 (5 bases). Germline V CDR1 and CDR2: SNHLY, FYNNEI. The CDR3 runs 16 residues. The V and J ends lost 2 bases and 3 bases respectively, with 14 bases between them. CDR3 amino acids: CASSERRVSRGNTIYF. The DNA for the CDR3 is TGTGCCAGCAGTGAACGCAGGGTGTCACGTGGAAACACCATATATTTT.

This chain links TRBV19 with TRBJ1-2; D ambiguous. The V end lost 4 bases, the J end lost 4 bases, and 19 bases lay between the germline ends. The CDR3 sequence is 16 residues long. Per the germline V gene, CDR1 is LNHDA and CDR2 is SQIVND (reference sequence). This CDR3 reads CASSTLGEGLGYGYTF. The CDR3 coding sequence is TGTGCCAGTAGTACCCTTGGGGAGGGCCTTGGCTATGGCTACACCTTC.

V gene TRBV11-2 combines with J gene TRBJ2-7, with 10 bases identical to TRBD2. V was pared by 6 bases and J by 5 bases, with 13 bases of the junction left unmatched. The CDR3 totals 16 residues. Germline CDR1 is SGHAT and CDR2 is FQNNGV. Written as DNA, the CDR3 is TGTGCCAGCAGTCCGACGGCACTAGCGGGGACCAACGAGCAGTACGTC. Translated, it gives CASSPTALAGTNEQYV.

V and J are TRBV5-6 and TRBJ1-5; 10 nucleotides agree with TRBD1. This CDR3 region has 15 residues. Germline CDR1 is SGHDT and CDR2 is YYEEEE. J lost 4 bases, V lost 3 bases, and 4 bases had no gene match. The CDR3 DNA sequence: TGTGCCAGCAGCTGGGGACAGGGGCAAAATCAGCCCCAGCATTTT. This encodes CASSWGQGQNQPQHF.

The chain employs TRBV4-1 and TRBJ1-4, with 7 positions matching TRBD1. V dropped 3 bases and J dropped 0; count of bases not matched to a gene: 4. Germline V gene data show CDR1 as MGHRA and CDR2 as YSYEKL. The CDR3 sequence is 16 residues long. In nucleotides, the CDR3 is TGCGCCAGCAGCCATGACAGGGTCCCAACTAATGAAAAACTGTTTTTT. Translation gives CASSHDRVPTNEKLFF.